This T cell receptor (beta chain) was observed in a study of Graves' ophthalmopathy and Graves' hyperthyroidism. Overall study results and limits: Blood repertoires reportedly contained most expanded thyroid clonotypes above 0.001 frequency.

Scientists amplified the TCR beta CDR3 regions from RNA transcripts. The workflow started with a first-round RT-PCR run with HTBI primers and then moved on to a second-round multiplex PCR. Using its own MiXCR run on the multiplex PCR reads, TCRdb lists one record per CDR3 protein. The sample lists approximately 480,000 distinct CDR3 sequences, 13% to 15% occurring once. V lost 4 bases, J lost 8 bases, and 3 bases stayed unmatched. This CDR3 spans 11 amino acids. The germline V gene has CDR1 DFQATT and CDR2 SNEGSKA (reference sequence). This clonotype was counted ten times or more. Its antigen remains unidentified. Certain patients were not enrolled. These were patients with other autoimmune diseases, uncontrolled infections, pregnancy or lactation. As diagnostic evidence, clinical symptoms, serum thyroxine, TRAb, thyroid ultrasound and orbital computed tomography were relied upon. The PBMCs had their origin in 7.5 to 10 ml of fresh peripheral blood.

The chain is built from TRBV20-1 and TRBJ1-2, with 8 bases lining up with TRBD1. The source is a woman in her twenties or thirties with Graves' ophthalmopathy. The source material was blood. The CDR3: CSANRGRGYTF. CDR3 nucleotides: TGCAGTGCTAACAGGGGGAGAGGCTACACCTTC.